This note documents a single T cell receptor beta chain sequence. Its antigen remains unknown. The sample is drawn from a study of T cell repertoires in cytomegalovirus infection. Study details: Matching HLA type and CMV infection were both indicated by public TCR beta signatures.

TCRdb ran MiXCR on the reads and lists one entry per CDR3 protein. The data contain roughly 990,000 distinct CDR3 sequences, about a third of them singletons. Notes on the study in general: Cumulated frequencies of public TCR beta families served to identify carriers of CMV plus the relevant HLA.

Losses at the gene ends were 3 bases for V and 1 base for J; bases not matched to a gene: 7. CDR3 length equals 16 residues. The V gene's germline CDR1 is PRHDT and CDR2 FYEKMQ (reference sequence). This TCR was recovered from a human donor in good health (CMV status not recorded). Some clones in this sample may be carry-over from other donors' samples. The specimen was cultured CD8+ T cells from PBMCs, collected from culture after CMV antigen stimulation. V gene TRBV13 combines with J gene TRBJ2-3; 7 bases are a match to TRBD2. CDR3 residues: CASSFRGSGGTDTQYF. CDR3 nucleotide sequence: TGTGCCAGCAGCTTTCGAGGGAGCGGGGGCACAGATACGCAGTATTTT. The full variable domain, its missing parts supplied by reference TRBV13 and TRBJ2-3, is AAGVIQSPRHLIKEKRETATLKCYPIPRHDTVYWYQQGPGQDPQFLISFYEKMQSDKGSIPDRFSAQQFSDYHSELNMSSLELGDSALYFCASSFRGSGGTDTQYFGPGTRLTVL.